The clone carrying this T cell receptor beta chain occurred many times. Its antigen is not identified. Regions amplified from RNA transcripts were the TCR beta CDR3 regions. A set of HTBI primers served as the primers for a first-round RT-PCR of the TCR CDR3. TCRdb passed the multiplex PCR reads through MiXCR, listing each CDR3 protein once. Of more than 500,000 distinct CDR3 sequences listed, over 45% were seen once; the top ten hold about two fifths. The data were taken from a study of T cells in Graves' hyperthyroidism and ophthalmopathy. Study conclusions and caveats: It was a median approximately 6 months before onset that the model predicted ophthalmopathy. Ophthalmopathy stood apart from stable hyperthyroidism in a 13 V-J model.

CDR1 SGHRS and CDR2 YFSETQ come from the germline V gene. The CDR3 loop spans 15 amino acids. The V segment lost 2 bases and the J segment 5 bases; nucleotides outside the gene matches: 2. The sequenced sample was peripheral blood or thyroid tissue (not recorded which). This TCR came from an adult woman with Graves' disease, either hyperthyroidism or ophthalmopathy (not recorded which). This chain uses TRBV5-1 with TRBJ2-2; 11 bases align to TRBD2. Here the CDR3 DNA reads TGCGCCAGCAGCTTACTAGCGGGAGAAACCGGGGAGCTGTTTTTT. Protein: CASSLLAGETGELFF.